These 8 T cell receptor beta chains share one sample of origin, sequenced in a study of Ad26.COV2.S vaccination and SARS-CoV-2 variants. The treatment is: about 20 received Ad26.COV2.S at low or high dose, single or two shots; several received placebo; per-sample allocation not given. Collection of samples fell on day 63 after the first vaccine or placebo injection. Only in-frame clones appear in the TCRdb table, and some are missing; sequencing was by immunoSEQ multiplex PCR. The sample lists 350,000 to 400,000 clones, about 85% occurring once. Here the sequenced sample was peripheral blood, taken in a trial of Ad26.COV2.S vaccine versus placebo. Source of these receptors: a person between 18 and 65 years old who received the Ad26.COV2.S COVID-19 vaccine or a placebo.

The chain joins TRBV19 to TRBJ1-2; weak D call: TRBD1 (6 bases). Per germline, CDR1 LNHDA and CDR2 SQIVND (reference sequence). Deletions cut 6 bases from V and 6 bases from J, with 11 bases between. The CDR3 length is 12 residues. CDR3 loop: CASSGGSDGYTF. In DNA, the CDR3 is TGTGCCAGTAGCGGGGGCTCGGATGGCTACACCTTC. Full variable domain (rest looked up from reference TRBV19 and TRBJ1-2): DGGITQSPKYLFRKEGQNVTLSCEQNLNHDAMYWYRQDPGQGLRLIYYSQIVNDFQKGDIAEGYSVSREKKESFPLTVTSAQKNPTAFYLCASSGGSDGYTFGSGTRLTVV.

The chain carries TRBV5-6 and TRBJ1-1, with 12 bases fitting TRBD1. The CDR3 is 15 residues long. V shed 3 bases and J 7 bases; nucleotides not matched to a gene: 7. Per the germline V gene, CDR1 is SGHDT and CDR2 is YYEEEE. CDR3 loop: CASSWDRGRIGEAFF. CDR3 sequence (DNA): TGTGCCAGCAGCTGGGACAGGGGGCGAATTGGTGAAGCTTTCTTT.

The chain employs TRBV6-5 and TRBJ1-6; 9 nucleotides match TRBD1. With V trimmed by 6 bases and J by 7 bases, 1 base remained unmatched. Looked up from germline, CDR1 is MNHEY and CDR2 is SVGAGI. The CDR3 loop spans 13 amino acids. In DNA form, the CDR3 reads TGTGCCAGCAGGGACAGGGGAAATTCACCCCTCCACTTT. Protein: CASRDRGNSPLHF.

The table lists this clone with a few counts. J is TRBJ1-6 and V is TRBV5-1; the match to TRBD1 covers 8 bases. J was trimmed by 9 bases and V by 5 bases; bases with no gene match: 7. CDR3 length: 14 residues. Germline lookup yields CDR1 SGHRS and CDR2 YFSETQ. For the CDR3, the DNA is TGCGCCAGCAGACGACAGGGGACAACTTCACCCCTCCACTTT. Its translation is CASRRQGTTSPLHF.

The chain links TRBV5-4 to TRBJ2-2; perhaps TRBD2 as D (5 bases). CDR1 SGHNT and CDR2 YYREEE come from the germline V gene (reference sequence). This CDR3 has 15 residues. The germline V and J ends were trimmed by 0 bases and 6 bases, with 12 bases remaining between them. Here the CDR3 reads CASSLGGSRPGELFF. Here the CDR3 DNA reads TGTGCCAGCAGCTTGGGCGGGTCCCGTCCCGGGGAGCTGTTTTTT.

The chain recombines TRBV18 with TRBJ2-5, with TRBD2 identical over 10 bases. The CDR3 sequence is 15 residues long. The V and J ends lost 5 bases and 3 bases, in that order; junction bases with no gene match: 6. Looked up from germline, CDR1 is KGHSH and CDR2 is LQKENI. CDR3 protein: CASSDLGLAEETQYF. The CDR3 bases are TGTGCCAGCTCAGACCTTGGACTAGCGGAAGAGACCCAGTACTTC.

The V call is TRBV3-1 (or the pseudogene TRBV3-2), the J call TRBJ1-1; D not resolved. V was clipped by 0 bases and J by 1 base, with 12 bases between them. Germline assignment: CDR1 LGHDT and CDR2 YNNKEL (reference sequence). The CDR3 contains 16 residues. The CDR3 sequence is CASSQELIQRNTEAFF. The CDR3, as DNA: TGTGCCAGCAGCCAAGAATTGATCCAACGGAACACTGAAGCTTTCTTT.

The CDR3 coding sequence is TGTGCCACCAGCTCGGACGGGAAAACTAATGAAAAACTGTTTTTT. This translates into CATSSDGKTNEKLFF. The chain recombines TRBV15 with TRBJ1-4; D is uncertain. Germline CDR1 is LNHNV and CDR2 is YYDKDF (reference sequence). Trimming removed 5 bases at V and 1 base at J, with 11 bases between. The CDR3 is 15 residues long.